This TCR beta chain was identified during a study of T cells expressing NK-cell markers. Study as a whole: Repertoires of TCR beta were obtained from T cells sorted as CD3+CD56+NKG2C+, CD3+CD56+NKG2C- and CD3+CD56-NKG2C+. Study-wide results and caveats: A range of 1.0-7.0% of CD8+ T cells consisted of dominant NKG2C+ clonotypes in several donors.

On this clonotype itself: The target antigen is unknown.

The CDR3 has 14 residues. In germline, CDR1 is DFQATT, CDR2 SNEGSKA (reference sequence). 5'RACE template switching with UMIs produced the TCR beta cDNA. TCRdb reprocessed the 5' RACE reads and keeps a single row for each CDR3 protein, giving no DNA. In total, the table holds about 170,000 distinct CDR3 sequences. The sequence was obtained from a man aged 18-69 years in good health. Specimen: blood T cells: a sorted CD56 or NKG2C T cell subset, CD4+ or CD8+ T cells, or bulk PBMC T cells (not recorded which). V usage is TRBV20-1 and J usage is TRBJ1-3. The CDR3 protein is CSARSPGVGNTIYF.